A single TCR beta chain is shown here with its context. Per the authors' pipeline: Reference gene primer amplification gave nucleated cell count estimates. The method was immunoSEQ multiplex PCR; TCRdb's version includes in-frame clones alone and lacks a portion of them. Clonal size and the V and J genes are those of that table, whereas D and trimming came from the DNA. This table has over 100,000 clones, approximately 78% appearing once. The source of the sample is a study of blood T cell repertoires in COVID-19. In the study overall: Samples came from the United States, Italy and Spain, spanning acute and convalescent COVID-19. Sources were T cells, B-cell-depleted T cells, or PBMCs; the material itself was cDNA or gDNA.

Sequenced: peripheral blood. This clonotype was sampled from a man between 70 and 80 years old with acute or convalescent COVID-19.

The CDR3 DNA follows: TGCGCCAGCAGCTGGGGACTAGCGAGTGTCAATGAGCAGTTCTTC. Its translation is CASSWGLASVNEQFF. This rearrangement joins TRBV5-1 to TRBJ2-1, with TRBD2 identical over 10 bases. This CDR3 contains 15 residues. CDR1 and CDR2 (germline): SGHRS, YFSETQ. Trimming took 3 bases from V and 6 from J; bases not matched to a gene: 6.